These T cell receptor beta chains were read from a single sample in a study of blood T cell repertoires in COVID-19. Clones were sequenced by immunoSEQ multiplex PCR, and TCRdb holds only the in-frame ones, with some missing. The sample lists about 340,000 clones, more than 85% occurring once. Sequences were obtained from PBMCs or T cells enriched from blood (not recorded which). These receptors all stem from a woman under 40 who had recovered from COVID-19. Each CDR3 is given with its conserved first and last residue. Fields, in order: clone size, J gene, CDR3 length, V gene, D gene, CDR3 protein, CDR3 DNA. A D gene is named only where the DNA matches it firmly. The size entry is marked missing in some rows and otherwise reads once, few, many or a size class.

- TRBJ1-3 13 TRBV28 - CASRGGLRNTIYF TGTGCCAGCAGGGGGGGATTGCGAAACACCATATATTTT
- TRBJ2-1 18 TRBV9 TRBD2 CASSVGGSTSGGYNEQFF TGTGCCAGCAGCGTAGGAGGGTCGACTAGCGGGGGCTACAATGAGCAGTTCTTC
- TRBJ1-2 16 TRBV28 - CASTPGGQRLLYGYTF TGTGCCAGCACCCCAGGAGGGCAGCGGCTTTTGTATGGCTACACCTTC
- TRBJ2-1 14 TRBV20-1 - CSASDSPALNEQFF TGCAGTGCTAGTGATAGCCCGGCTTTGAATGAGCAGTTCTTC
- TRBJ2-7 16 TRBV7-6 - CASSLFGTRSSYEQYF TGTGCCAGCAGCTTATTCGGGACAAGGAGCTCCTACGAGCAGTACTTC
- TRBJ2-3 18 TRBV27 - CASTPAVQLSFSTDTQYF TGTGCCAGCACCCCTGCCGTCCAGTTGTCGTTCTCCACAGATACGCAGTATTTT
- TRBJ2-1 16 TRBV24-1 TRBD2 CATSNVAAGGPHEQFF TGTGCCACCAGTAACGTTGCGGCGGGAGGGCCTCATGAGCAGTTCTTC
- TRBJ2-7 15 TRBV6-5 TRBD2 CASSLGLAGSYEQYF TGTGCCAGCAGTTTGGGACTAGCGGGGAGCTACGAGCAGTACTTC
- TRBJ1-4 13 TRBV5-4 - CASGRTTNEKLFF TGTGCCAGCGGGAGGACTACTAATGAAAAACTGTTTTTT
- TRBJ1-5 15 TRBV2 - CASSEGGGGNQPQHF TGTGCCAGCAGTGAAGGGGGCGGTGGCAATCAGCCCCAGCATTTT
- TRBJ2-7 14 TRBV19 - CASSPREGSYEQYF TGTGCCAGTAGTCCCAGAGAGGGCTCCTACGAGCAGTACTTC
- TRBJ2-7 16 TRBV2 - CASGGNIRGSSYEQYF TGTGCCAGCGGGGGTAATATAAGGGGGAGCTCCTACGAGCAGTACTTC
few TRBJ1-2 16 TRBV11-2 TRBD1 CASSLTPGQAFRGYTF TGTGCCAGCAGCTTAACACCGGGACAGGCCTTCCGTGGCTACACCTTC
once TRBJ1-2 14 TRBV6-1 - CASSELYRLPGYTF TGTGCCAGCAGTGAGCTTTACAGGTTACCCGGCTACACCTTC
- TRBJ1-1 13 TRBV4-3 TRBD1 CASSQRQGTEAFF TGCGCCAGCAGCCAGCGACAGGGAACTGAAGCTTTCTTT
- TRBJ2-5 15 TRBV5-4 TRBD2 CASSSPTSGAETQYF TGTGCCAGCAGCTCCCCGACTAGCGGGGCAGAGACCCAGTACTTC
- TRBJ2-7 12 TRBV28 - CASSLQSYEQYF TGTGCCAGCAGTCTGCAGTCCTACGAGCAGTACTTC
many TRBJ2-1 16 TRBV7-8 TRBD2 CASSSSGLAGGRREFF TGTGCCAGCAGCTCCTCTGGACTAGCGGGAGGCCGACGGGAGTTCTTC
- TRBJ1-2 15 TRBV10-3 - CAISESPTRRSGYTF TGTGCCATCAGTGAGTCCCCCACCAGGCGTAGTGGCTACACCTTC
- TRBJ2-1 14 TRBV27 TRBD1 CASSWGTGGGEQFF TGTGCCAGCAGTTGGGGGACAGGGGGGGGAGAGCAGTTCTTC
- TRBJ1-5 13 TRBV10-3 - CAISESMGQPQHF TGTGCCATCAGTGAGTCGATGGGCCAGCCCCAGCATTTT
- TRBJ2-7 16 TRBV15 - CATSRGGAISSYEQYF TGTGCCACCAGCAGAGGCGGAGCTATCTCCTCCTACGAGCAGTACTTC
- TRBJ1-5 13 TRBV29-1 - CSVGGDSNQPQHF TGCAGCGTTGGCGGTGATAGCAATCAGCCCCAGCATTTT
- TRBJ2-7 16 TRBV27 TRBD1 CASSPGRQGPSYEQYF TGTGCCAGCAGTCCGGGACGACAGGGGCCCTCCTACGAGCAGTACTTC
- TRBJ2-7 15 TRBV5-1 TRBD1 CASSWGTGNGDEQYF TGCGCCAGCAGCTGGGGGACAGGGAACGGCGACGAGCAGTACTTC
once TRBJ2-3 16 TRBV7-7 TRBD1 CASSTGQGWGTDTQYF TGTGCTAGCAGTACGGGACAGGGATGGGGCACAGATACGCAGTATTTT
- TRBJ1-2 13 TRBV11-2 - CASSLGGDLSYTF TGTGCCAGCAGCTTAGGCGGTGATCTTTCCTACACCTTC
- TRBJ1-4 14 TRBV6-5 TRBD1 CASGLQGLDEKLFF TGTGCCAGCGGCTTACAGGGGCTGGATGAAAAACTGTTTTTT
- TRBJ2-1 15 TRBV18 TRBD1 CASSETGGAYNEQFF TGTGCCAGCTCAGAGACAGGGGGCGCCTACAATGAGCAGTTCTTC
- TRBJ2-7 11 TRBV27 - CASSHSYEQYF TGTGCCAGCAGTCATAGCTACGAGCAGTACTTC
- TRBJ2-1 18 TRBV6-2/TRBV6-3 TRBD2 CASSYSIGTSGREYEQFF TGTGCCAGCAGTTACTCGATTGGGACTAGCGGGAGAGAGTATGAGCAGTTCTTC
- TRBJ1-2 13 TRBV3-1/TRBV3-2 - CASSQIQAMGYTF TGTGCCAGCAGCCAAATCCAGGCGATGGGCTACACCTTC
- TRBJ1-1 11 TRBV11-2 - CASSFGSEAFF TGTGCCAGCAGCTTCGGGTCTGAAGCTTTCTTT
- TRBJ1-6 18 TRBV9 - CASSSGTNRQFYNSPLHF TGTGCCAGCAGCTCCGGGACAAACCGACAATTCTATAATTCACCCCTCCACTTT
- TRBJ2-7 14 TRBV7-9 - CASSPGQWEYEQYF TGTGCCAGCAGCCCCGGACAGTGGGAGTACGAGCAGTACTTC
- TRBJ1-2 15 TRBV28 TRBD1 CASSLGQEVDYGYTF TGTGCCAGCAGTTTAGGACAGGAGGTGGACTATGGCTACACCTTC
- TRBJ2-6 17 TRBV2 TRBD1 CASRGTGQSSGANVLTF TGTGCCAGCAGGGGGACAGGCCAGAGCTCTGGGGCCAACGTCCTGACTTTC
few TRBJ1-2 13 TRBV27 - CASSTSSNYGYTF TGTGCCAGCAGCACCTCGAGTAACTATGGCTACACCTTC
- TRBJ1-2 16 TRBV28 - CASRGTGHQTGYGYTF TGTGCCAGCAGGGGGACGGGACACCAGACAGGCTATGGCTACACCTTC
- TRBJ1-5 17 TRBV6-2/TRBV6-3 TRBD1 CASSYSRQGVNRQPQHF TGTGCCAGCAGTTACTCTAGACAGGGAGTAAATCGACAGCCCCAGCATTTT
- TRBJ1-2 15 TRBV2 TRBD1 CASIRTGVPVYGYTF TGTGCCAGCATTAGGACAGGGGTTCCCGTCTATGGCTACACCTTC
- TRBJ1-5 14 TRBV28 TRBD1 CASLGGGGNQPQHF TGTGCCAGTCTAGGGGGCGGTGGCAATCAGCCCCAGCATTTT
- TRBJ1-5 13 TRBV6-2/TRBV6-3 TRBD1 CASSRQGLQPQHF TGTGCCAGCAGTCGACAGGGGTTGCAGCCCCAGCATTTT
- TRBJ2-5 15 TRBV10-3 TRBD2 CAIGSGRGERETQYF TGTGCCATCGGTAGCGGGAGGGGCGAAAGAGAGACCCAGTACTTC
- TRBJ1-5 17 TRBV2 TRBD1 CASRGTGGPVSNQPQHF TGTGCCAGCAGAGGGACAGGGGGCCCGGTGAGCAATCAGCCCCAGCATTTT
- TRBJ2-5 15 TRBV9 - CASSFGLTFGETQYF TGTGCCAGCAGCTTCGGACTGACATTCGGGGAGACCCAGTACTTC
- TRBJ2-7 14 TRBV28 - CASSTGTHTYEQYF TGTGCCAGCAGTACCGGGACACATACCTACGAGCAGTACTTC
- TRBJ1-2 12 TRBV3-1/TRBV3-2 - CASSLRGIGETF TGTGCCAGCAGCCTAAGAGGTATAGGGGAAACCTTC
- TRBJ2-3 13 TRBV10-3 - CAIRPTGGDTQYF TGTGCCATCAGGCCCACCGGAGGAGATACGCAGTATTTT
- TRBJ1-2 13 TRBV28 TRBD1 CASSLYRGHGYTF TGTGCCAGCAGTTTATACAGGGGGCATGGCTACACCTTC
- TRBJ1-2 14 TRBV5-1 TRBD1 CASSLGTGVRGYTF TGCGCCAGCAGCTTAGGGACAGGGGTGAGGGGCTACACCTTC
- TRBJ1-4 14 TRBV5-4 - CASKPTGTNEKLFF TGTGCCAGCAAACCGACGGGGACTAATGAAAAACTGTTTTTT
- TRBJ2-2 16 TRBV19 TRBD2 CASTGLAGGLRGELFF TGTGCCAGTACCGGGCTAGCGGGGGGACTTAGAGGGGAGCTGTTTTTT
once TRBJ1-1 16 TRBV4-1 - CASSQALGQPDTEAFF TGCGCCAGCAGCCAAGCCTTAGGACAGCCAGACACTGAAGCTTTCTTT
- TRBJ1-5 15 TRBV12-1 - CASSPLQGSNQPQHF TGTGCCAGCAGCCCACTACAGGGTAGCAATCAGCCCCAGCATTTT
- TRBJ1-2 15 TRBV9 - CASSVGFQGTGGYTF TGTGCCAGCAGCGTCGGCTTTCAGGGAACGGGTGGCTACACCTTC
- TRBJ2-7 15 TRBV5-1 - CASSLVSSDSYEQYF TGCGCCAGCAGCTTGGTTTCTAGCGACTCCTACGAGCAGTACTTC
- TRBJ1-3 12 TRBV9 - CASSSYGNTIYF TGTGCCAGCAGCTCCTATGGAAACACCATATATTTT
- TRBJ2-2 13 TRBV27 - CASSLLNTGELFF TGTGCCAGCAGTTTACTGAACACCGGGGAGCTGTTTTTT